Presented here are 9 T cell receptor beta chains from one specimen sequenced in a study of beta chain features in type 1 diabetes (dated by TCRdb to 2017 to 2018). The library was prepared using the immunoSEQ multiplex PCR assay. The entire isolated RNA was reverse transcribed using the High Capacity cDNA Reverse Transcription Kit, and thus expressed TCRB transcripts were sequenced. Drawn from immuneACCESS, this table holds only the in-frame rearrangements with V and J called that TCRdb kept. Clones are partly lost; checked studies trace under half to an unresolved V gene and leave the rest unexplained. The sample contains over 20,000 clones, 49% of them found a single time. The ten top clones hold 0.25% to 0.35% of the sample. These receptors have no known antigen. Paper-wide results and their limitations: A moderate but significant shortening of TCRB CDR3 length was observed in type 1 diabetes patients in all four CD4+ subsets.

Sequencing was done on a sample of stem cell memory CD4+ T cells from blood. In the paper's terms, the cell subset or site label means: stem cell-like memory CD4+ T cells. These receptors originate from a man in his thirties or forties with type 1 diabetes.

This rearrangement joins TRBV29-1 to TRBJ1-2; 7 nucleotides line up with TRBD1. V lost 4 bases and J lost 7; bases outside the gene matches: 21. The CDR3 contains 17 residues. Germline CDR1 is SQVTM and CDR2 is ANQGSEA. The CDR3 is CSVVKSTDRAEISGYTF. The CDR3 DNA is TGCAGCGTTGTAAAATCCACAGACAGGGCGGAAATCTCTGGCTACACCTTC.

The chain uses TRBV5-1 and TRBJ2-3; a weak D match, TRBD2 (7 bases). CDR3 length: 14 residues. Trimming removed 4 bases at V and 4 bases at J, with 13 bases between. Germline V lookup: CDR1 SGHRS, CDR2 YFSETQ. The DNA for the CDR3 is TGCGCCAGCAGCCCGGGGGGCAGCGCAGATACGCAGTATTTT. It codes for CASSPGGSADTQYF. Drawing the rest from reference TRBV5-1 and TRBJ2-3, the complete variable domain is KAGVTQTPRYLIKTRGQQVTLSCSPISGHRSVSWYQQTPGQGLQFLFEYFSETQRNKGNFPGRFSGRQFSNSRSEMNVSTLELGDSALYLCASSPGGSADTQYFGPGTRLTVL.

This sequence joins TRBV11-2 and TRBJ2-5, with 13 bases matching TRBD2. Per the germline V gene, CDR1 is SGHAT and CDR2 is FQNNGV. The CDR3 is made up of 17 amino acids. V lost 2 bases and J lost 5; bases outside the gene matches: 8. The CDR3 DNA sequence: TGTGCCAGCAGCTTAAGCTTCGGGACTAGCGGGGTCGAGACCCAGTACTTC. Its protein product is CASSLSFGTSGVETQYF.

This chain uses TRBV5-4 with TRBJ2-5, with 9 bases identical to TRBD1. The CDR3 extends over 12 amino acids. Germline loops: CDR1 SGHNT, CDR2 YYREEE (reference sequence). The V gene end was trimmed by 8 bases and the J gene end by 2 bases; junction bases not matched to a gene: 1. Here the CDR3 DNA reads TGTGCCAGTGGACAGGGGCAAGAGACCCAGTACTTC. Its translation is CASGQGQETQYF.

Concerning this clone itself: A junction end diverges from the germline sequence, so it may reflect a read error. The chain recombines TRBV6-5 with TRBJ1-5; D gene unclear. CDR1 MNHEY and CDR2 SVGAGI come from the germline V gene. The CDR3 has 11 amino acids. The CDR3: CASGSYQPQHF. CDR3 bases: TGTGCCAGCGGTAGCTATCAGCCCCAGCATTTT.

This clone was found a few times. The chain uses TRBV5-1 and TRBJ1-1; no clear D gene. CDR1 and CDR2 from the germline V gene are SGHRS and YFSETQ. The CDR3 runs 15 residues. V was trimmed by 4 bases and J by 5 bases, leaving 18 bases between them. The chain's CDR3 is CASSREAVWGTEAFF. CDR3 bases: TGCGCCAGCAGCCGGGAGGCAGTCTGGGGAACTGAAGCTTTCTTT.

V is TRBV29-1 and J is TRBJ1-1; 8 bases match TRBD1. The germline V gene has CDR1 SQVTM and CDR2 ANQGSEA. The J segment lost 8 bases and the V segment lost 7 bases, leaving 12 bases of the junction unmatched. This CDR3 spans 13 amino acids. The CDR3 nucleotides are TGCAGCGCCCCGCGGGCAGGGGGCGCGGAAGCTTTCTTT. Protein product: CSAPRAGGAEAFF.

The chain recombines TRBV28 with TRBJ1-1, with TRBD1 matching over 8 bases. The CDR3 is made up of 17 amino acids. The J segment lost 2 bases and the V segment lost 5 bases, leaving 13 bases of the junction unmatched. Germline V gives CDR1 MDHEN, CDR2 SYDVKM. The CDR3 bases are TGTGCCAGCAGTGCAGCCGGAAGGGGACAGGCAAACACTGAAGCTTTCTTT. Amino acid sequence: CASSAAGRGQANTEAFF. Together with reference TRBV28 and TRBJ1-1, the CDR3 gives the full variable domain: DVKVTQSSRYLVKRTGEKVFLECVQDMDHENMFWYRQDPGLGLRLIYFSYDVKMKEKGDIPEGYSVSREKKERFSLILESASTNQTSMYLCASSAAGRGQANTEAFFGQGTRLTVV.

The gene calls are TRBV5-6 and TRBJ2-3; the D gene is possibly TRBD2 (6 bases). Germline V gene data show CDR1 as SGHDT and CDR2 as YYEEEE. The CDR3 has 16 residues. Trimming stripped 4 bases from V and 2 bases from J, with 17 bases between. CDR3: CASSGGTSSFTDTQYF. The CDR3 nucleotides are TGTGCCAGCAGCGGGGGGACTTCTTCTTTCACAGATACGCAGTATTTT.